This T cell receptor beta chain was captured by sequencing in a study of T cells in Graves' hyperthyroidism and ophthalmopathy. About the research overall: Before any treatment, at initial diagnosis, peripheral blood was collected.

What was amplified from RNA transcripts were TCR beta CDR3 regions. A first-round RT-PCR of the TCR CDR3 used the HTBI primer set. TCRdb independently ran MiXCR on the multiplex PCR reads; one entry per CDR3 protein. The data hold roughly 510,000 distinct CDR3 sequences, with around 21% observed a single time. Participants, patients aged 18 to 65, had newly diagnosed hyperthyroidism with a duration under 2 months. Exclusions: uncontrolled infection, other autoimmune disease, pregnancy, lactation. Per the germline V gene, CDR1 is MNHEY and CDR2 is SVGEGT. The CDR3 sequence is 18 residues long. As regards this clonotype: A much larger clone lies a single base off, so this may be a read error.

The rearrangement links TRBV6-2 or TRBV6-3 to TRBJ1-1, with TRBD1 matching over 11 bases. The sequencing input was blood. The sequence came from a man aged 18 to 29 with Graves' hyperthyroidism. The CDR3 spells CTSSFVGQGAAWNTEAFF. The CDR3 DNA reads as TGTACCAGCAGTTTTGTTGGACAGGGGGCAGCGTGGAACACTGAAGCTTTCTTT.